The clone carrying this TCR beta chain was recorded many times. The germline CDR1 and CDR2 sequences are LNHDA and SQIVND (reference sequence). The CDR3 has 16 residues. V was cut by 2 bases and J by 0 bases, with 14 bases left in between. The data belong to a study of low-dose radiotherapy and immunotherapy resistance in tumors. Overall study: Participants were given intravenous cyclophosphamide 200 mg/m2 every two weeks, one day before radiation and immunotherapy.

Time point indicated: before trial treatment. Treatment of the donors consisted of nivolumab and ipilimumab (plus aspirin, low-dose cyclophosphamide and low-dose radiotherapy). Gene-specific TRAV and TRBV primers were used for first-strand cDNA, covering alpha and beta chains. An approximately 19-cycle PCR with a constant-region primer and V-primer adapter amplified TCRs. TCRdb re-derived calls from the reads in MiXCR, one entry per CDR3 protein. The data contain 75,000 to 95,000 distinct CDR3 sequences, 9.4% of them singletons. This chain connects TRBV19 to TRBJ2-7; D gene uncertain. Specimen: PBMCs, collected before treatment. This TCR came from a male donor with prostate cancer. This chain's CDR3 is CASSINGVGDSYEQYF. For the CDR3, the DNA is TGTGCCAGTAGTATAAATGGCGTCGGAGACTCCTACGAGCAGTACTTC.